A selection of T cell receptor beta chains follows, all from one sample in a study of shared clonotypes between healthy human individuals. The assay was immunoSEQ multiplex PCR, and TCRdb's table has in-frame clones only and misses some. The sample lists 450,000 to 500,000 clones, over 75% occurring once. The specimen sequenced was PBMCs. Source of these receptors: a woman between 35 and 50 years old in good health. Some clones in this sample may be carry-over from other donors' samples. Each CDR3 is given with its conserved first and last residue. The D gene is left open where the match is weak. Expanded clones are given a class, and other clones once, few, many or no size at all.

NA	TRBV2	NA	TRBJ1-1	CASERGRTESFF	TGTGCCAGCGAGAGGGGTAGGACTGAATCTTTCTTT
TRBD1	TRBV28	NA	TRBJ1-5	CASSKGGGGHQPQHF	TGTGCCAGCAGTAAGGGGGGAGGGGGCCATCAGCCCCAGCATTTT
NA	TRBV6-4	NA	TRBJ2-1	CASSDSPGSYNEQFF	TGTGCCAGCAGTGACTCCCCAGGCTCCTACAATGAGCAGTTCTTC
NA	TRBV27	NA	TRBJ2-1	CASKGEMGLPNQQFF	TGTGCCAGCAAGGGGGAGATGGGGCTTCCAAACCAGCAGTTCTTC
NA	TRBV6-9	NA	TRBJ1-4	CASSYSTKLFF	TGTGCCAGCAGTTACTCGACCAAACTGTTTTTT
NA	TRBV29-1	NA	TRBJ2-3	CSVAVSGFSTDTQYF	TGCAGCGTTGCGGTTAGCGGCTTTAGCACAGATACGCAGTATTTT
TRBD1	TRBV5-1	NA	TRBJ2-3	CASGQGADTQYF	TGCGCCAGCGGACAGGGGGCCGATACGCAGTATTTT
NA	TRBV11-2	many	TRBJ2-1	CASSPGGGYNEQFF	TGTGCCAGCAGCCCCGGGGGCGGCTACAATGAGCAGTTCTTC
NA	TRBV7-6	once	TRBJ2-7	CASSLAGGPGGYEQYF	TGTGCCAGCAGCTTAGCAGGCGGTCCTGGGGGCTACGAGCAGTACTTC
NA	TRBV4-2	NA	TRBJ2-1	CASSQDVGESYNEQFF	TGTGCCAGCAGCCAAGATGTCGGGGAGTCCTACAATGAGCAGTTCTTC
TRBD1	TRBV18	few	TRBJ1-1	CASSTGTVMNTEAFF	TGTGCCAGCTCAACCGGGACAGTAATGAACACTGAAGCTTTCTTT
TRBD1	TRBV30	few	TRBJ1-2	CAWRGTGQYGYTF	TGTGCCTGGAGGGGGACAGGGCAATATGGCTACACCTTC
TRBD2	TRBV6-6	NA	TRBJ2-7	CASSKTSGRSAEQYF	TGTGCCAGCAGCAAGACTAGCGGGAGGTCTGCCGAGCAGTACTTC
TRBD1	TRBV5-6	NA	TRBJ2-7	CASSLRDSYEQYF	TGTGCCAGCAGCTTGAGGGACAGCTACGAGCAGTACTTC
NA	TRBV27	NA	TRBJ2-2	CASSFKNTGELFF	TGTGCCAGCAGCTTTAAAAACACCGGGGAGCTGTTTTTT
NA	TRBV7-8	NA	TRBJ2-2	CASSSGGGQLTGELFF	TGTGCCAGCAGCTCAGGTGGGGGACAACTCACCGGGGAGCTGTTTTTT
TRBD1	TRBV11-3	NA	TRBJ2-1	CASSLRTGGNEQFF	TGTGCCAGCAGCTTGCGGACAGGGGGCAATGAGCAGTTCTTC
NA	TRBV5-1	NA	TRBJ1-5	CASSVSSNQPQHF	TGCGCCAGCAGCGTTTCTAGCAATCAGCCCCAGCATTTT
TRBD2	TRBV19	NA	TRBJ2-1	CASRDIAGGANEQFF	TGTGCCAGTAGAGATATAGCGGGAGGGGCCAATGAGCAGTTCTTC
TRBD1	TRBV11-1	NA	TRBJ2-7	CASSPPGTAKRKQYF	TGTGCCAGCAGCCCCCCCGGGACAGCTAAGCGGAAGCAGTACTTC
TRBD1	TRBV29-1	NA	TRBJ2-3	CSVDDRGSDTQYF	TGCAGCGTTGATGACAGGGGATCTGATACGCAGTATTTT
TRBD2	TRBV27	NA	TRBJ2-7	CATKTGLAGPGGYF	TGTGCCACAAAAACCGGACTAGCGGGACCTGGCGGGTACTTC
TRBD1	TRBV28	once	TRBJ2-7	CASSHGTGDYEQYF	TGTGCCAGCAGCCACGGGACAGGAGACTACGAGCAGTACTTC
NA	TRBV10-3	NA	TRBJ1-1	CAIQGNTEAFF	TGTGCCATCCAGGGTAACACTGAAGCTTTCTTT
NA	TRBV28	NA	TRBJ1-3	CASSLGSISGNTIYF	TGTGCCAGCAGTTTGGGCAGCATCTCAGGAAACACCATATATTTT
NA	TRBV7-9	NA	TRBJ1-1	CASSLVLENTEAFF	TGTGCCAGCAGCTTAGTCCTGGAGAACACTGAAGCTTTCTTT
NA	TRBV7-3	once	TRBJ2-3	CASGSGVDRTDTQYF	TGTGCCAGCGGTTCCGGGGTAGATCGAACAGATACGCAGTATTTT
TRBD1	TRBV5-1	NA	TRBJ2-1	CASTPQGQSSYNGQFF	TGCGCCAGCACACCACAGGGGCAGAGCTCCTACAATGGGCAGTTCTTC
NA	TRBV15	once	TRBJ1-1	CATSRDEGGTEAFF	TGTGCCACCAGCAGAGATGAGGGGGGCACTGAAGCTTTCTTT
TRBD2	TRBV2	NA	TRBJ2-2	CASSDLTSGSTGELFF	TGTGCCAGCAGTGATTTGACTAGCGGGAGCACCGGGGAGCTGTTTTTT
TRBD1	TRBV18	NA	TRBJ1-4	CASSPSTGFSTNEKLFF	TGTGCCAGCTCACCATCGACAGGGTTTTCAACTAATGAAAAACTGTTTTTT
NA	TRBV7-8	NA	TRBJ1-4	CASSLLGNEKLFF	TGTGCCAGCAGCTTATTAGGCAATGAAAAACTGTTTTTT
NA	TRBV6-6	NA	TRBJ2-3	CASSYRLATDTQYF	TGTGCCAGCAGTTACCGACTTGCCACAGATACGCAGTATTTT
NA	TRBV6-5	NA	TRBJ2-1	CASSYYAVTAYNEQFF	TGTGCCAGCAGTTACTATGCGGTTACGGCCTACAATGAGCAGTTCTTC
NA	TRBV7-9	once	TRBJ1-1	CASSLPPGGETNTEAFF	TGTGCCAGCAGCTTACCACCCGGTGGGGAAACGAACACTGAAGCTTTCTTT
TRBD2	TRBV9	NA	TRBJ2-3	CASSESSGRAIDTQYF	TGTGCCAGCAGCGAGTCTAGCGGGAGGGCTATAGATACGCAGTATTTT
NA	TRBV7-7	NA	TRBJ2-5	CASSPGGLSETQYF	TGTGCTAGCAGCCCAGGAGGGTTATCGGAGACCCAGTACTTC
TRBD2	TRBV7-3	NA	TRBJ2-1	CASSPGLALFDEQFF	TGTGCCAGCAGTCCGGGACTAGCCTTATTTGATGAGCAGTTCTTC
TRBD1	TRBV7-9	once	TRBJ2-7	CASRLTGTGGGEQYF	TGTGCCAGCAGACTTACCGGGACAGGGGGCGGCGAGCAGTACTTC
TRBD1	TRBV18	NA	TRBJ1-1	CASSPWTGSDEAFF	TGTGCCAGCTCACCGTGGACAGGGTCGGATGAAGCTTTCTTT
NA	TRBV11-3	few	TRBJ2-2	CASSLDLTGELFF	TGTGCCAGCAGCTTAGATCTTACCGGGGAGCTGTTTTTT